This T cell receptor (beta chain) is drawn from a study of T cell responses to AZD1222 COVID-19 vaccine. Study observations and caveats: Recipients of two AZD1222 doses showed rising Spike-specific TCR breadth and depth. At baseline, just 5 or 6 AZD1222 recipients tested seropositive. Spike was spanned by vaccine-associated CD4 TCRs, which were dominant at 160-218 and 743-854. White British ancestry dominated among donors, who included more females, and clonal diversity was possibly underestimated.

After removal of 5 bases from V and 0 bases from J, the junction contained 6 bases not matched to a gene. CDR3 length: 16 residues. The germline CDR1 and CDR2 sequences are SGHVS and FNYEAQ. Details on this clone: Its matching antigen is unknown.

Method: immunoSEQ multiplex PCR; TCRdb's copy keeps in-frame clones and lacks some. Here the sample spans approximately 150,000 clones, about 90% being singletons. The chain joins TRBV7-6 to TRBJ2-2; 7 bases line up with TRBD2. Source: peripheral blood, taken 28 days after the second dose of the MenACWY control vaccine. The origin of this receptor is an adult who received the MenACWY meningococcal vaccine as a control. The DNA for the CDR3 is TGTGCCAGCAGCCCACAGACTAGCACGAACACCGGGGAGCTGTTTTTT. Protein: CASSPQTSTNTGELFF.